This T cell receptor (beta chain) appears in the sequencing data of a study of OX40 agonist ivuxolimab in advanced cancers. Study-wide context: Ivuxolimab, an antibody acting as an agonist of OX40 (CD134), was used to treat patients. Past anti-PD-1, anti-PD-L1 or anti-CTLA-4 therapy was accepted, and roughly 38% had received some.

Blood was sampled at baseline, cycle 4 day 1, and cycle 7 day 1. Trimming cost V 1 base and J 1 base; bases outside gene matches: 3. Germline CDR1 is SGHTA and CDR2 is FQGTGA. The CDR3 spans 16 residues. Measured with immunoSEQ multiplex PCR; TCRdb has only the in-frame clones, and not every one. The data show around 79,000 clones, approximately 85% seen once. The receptor was isolated from an adult with an advanced solid tumor such as melanoma, head and neck, liver or kidney cancer. Source: CD4+ or CD8+ T cells sorted from blood, taken in a trial of the OX40 agonist ivuxolimab. The chain has TRBV7-3 and TRBJ2-3; 9 bases align to TRBD2. The CDR3 region is CASSLRASGGTDTQYF. CDR3 DNA sequence: TGTGCCAGCAGCTTAAGGGCTAGCGGGGGCACAGATACGCAGTATTTT.